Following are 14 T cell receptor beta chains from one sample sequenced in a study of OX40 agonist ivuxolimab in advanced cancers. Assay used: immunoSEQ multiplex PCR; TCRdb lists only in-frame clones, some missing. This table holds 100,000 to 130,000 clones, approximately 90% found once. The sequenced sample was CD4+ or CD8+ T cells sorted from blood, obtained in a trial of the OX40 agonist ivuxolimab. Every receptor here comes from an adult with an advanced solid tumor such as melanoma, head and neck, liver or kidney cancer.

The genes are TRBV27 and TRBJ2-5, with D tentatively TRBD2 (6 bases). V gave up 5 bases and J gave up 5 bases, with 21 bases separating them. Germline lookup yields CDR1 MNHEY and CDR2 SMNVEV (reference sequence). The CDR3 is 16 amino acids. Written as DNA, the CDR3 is TGTGCCAGCAGTGTCACCTTTCAAGGGGCGGGGGAGACCCAGTACTTC. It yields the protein CASSVTFQGAGETQYF.

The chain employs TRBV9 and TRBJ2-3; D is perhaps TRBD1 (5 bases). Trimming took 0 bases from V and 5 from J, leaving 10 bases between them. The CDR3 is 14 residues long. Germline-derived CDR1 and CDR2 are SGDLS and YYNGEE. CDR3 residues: CASSVGGEGDTQYF. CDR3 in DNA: TGTGCCAGCAGCGTAGGGGGCGAAGGAGATACGCAGTATTTT.

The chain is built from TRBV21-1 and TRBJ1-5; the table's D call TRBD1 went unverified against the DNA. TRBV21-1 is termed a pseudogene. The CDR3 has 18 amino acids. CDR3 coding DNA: TGTGCCAGCAGCAAAGCTAAGGAGGGGGCGGCTATAAATCAGCCCCAGCATTTT. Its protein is CASSKAKEGAAINQPQHF.

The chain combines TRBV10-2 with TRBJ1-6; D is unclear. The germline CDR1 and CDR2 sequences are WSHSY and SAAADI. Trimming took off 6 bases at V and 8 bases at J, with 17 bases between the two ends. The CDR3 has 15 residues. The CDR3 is CASRLTPSRDSPLHF. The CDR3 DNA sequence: TGCGCCAGCAGATTGACTCCTTCTCGGGATTCACCCCTCCACTTT.

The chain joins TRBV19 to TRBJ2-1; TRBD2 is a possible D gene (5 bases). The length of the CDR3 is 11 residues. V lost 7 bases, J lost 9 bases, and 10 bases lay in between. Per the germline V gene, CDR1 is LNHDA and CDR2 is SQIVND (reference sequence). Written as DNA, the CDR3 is TGTGCCAGTACCCGCAGCGGTGAGCAGTTCTTC. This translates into CASTRSGEQFF.

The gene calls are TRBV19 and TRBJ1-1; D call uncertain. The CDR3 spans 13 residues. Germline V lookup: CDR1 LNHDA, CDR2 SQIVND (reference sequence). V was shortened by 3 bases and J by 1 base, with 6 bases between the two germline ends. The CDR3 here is CASSMQENTEAFF. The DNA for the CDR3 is TGTGCCAGTAGTATGCAAGAGAACACTGAAGCTTTCTTT.

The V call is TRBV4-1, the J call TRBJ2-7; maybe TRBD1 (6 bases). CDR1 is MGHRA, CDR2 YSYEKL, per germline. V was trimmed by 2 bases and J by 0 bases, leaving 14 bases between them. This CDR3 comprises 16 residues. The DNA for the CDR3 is TGCGCCAGCAGCCAAACCCCGGACAGCAGCTCCTACGAGCAGTACTTC. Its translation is CASSQTPDSSSYEQYF.

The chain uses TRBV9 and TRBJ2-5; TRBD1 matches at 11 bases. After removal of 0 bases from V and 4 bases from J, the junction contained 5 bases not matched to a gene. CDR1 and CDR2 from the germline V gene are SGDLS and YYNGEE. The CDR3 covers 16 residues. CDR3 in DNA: TGTGCCAGCAGCGTAGGGACAGGGGGCGCGGGAGAGACCCAGTACTTC. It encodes CASSVGTGGAGETQYF.

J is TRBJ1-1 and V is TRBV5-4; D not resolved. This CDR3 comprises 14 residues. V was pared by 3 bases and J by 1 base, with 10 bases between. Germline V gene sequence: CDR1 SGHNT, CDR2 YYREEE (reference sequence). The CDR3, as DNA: TGTGCCAGCAGCTCCCCGGGCGAGAACACTGAAGCTTTCTTT. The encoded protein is CASSSPGENTEAFF. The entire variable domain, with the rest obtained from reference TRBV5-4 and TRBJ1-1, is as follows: ETGVTQSPTHLIKTRGQQVTLRCSSQSGHNTVSWYQQALGQGPQFIFQYYREEENGRGNFPPRFSGLQFPNYSSELNVNALELDDSALYLCASSSPGENTEAFFGQGTRLTVV.

This chain's CDR3 is CAWSPGAANTEAFF. DNA of the CDR3: TGTGCCTGGAGCCCTGGGGCAGCTAACACTGAAGCTTTCTTT. The chain uses TRBV30 and TRBJ1-1, with D tentatively TRBD1 (5 bases). The V gene's germline CDR1 is GTSNPN and CDR2 SVGIG (reference sequence). The CDR3 runs to 14 residues. With 3 bases removed from V and 2 bases from J, the gap between germline ends came to 13 bases. The variable domain in full, with the rest retrieved from reference TRBV30 and TRBJ1-1, is SQTIHQWPATLVQPVGSPLSLECTVEGTSNPNLYWYRQAAGRGLQLLFYSVGIGQISSEVPQNLSASRPQDRQFILSSKKLLLSDSGFYLCAWSPGAANTEAFFGQGTRLTVV.

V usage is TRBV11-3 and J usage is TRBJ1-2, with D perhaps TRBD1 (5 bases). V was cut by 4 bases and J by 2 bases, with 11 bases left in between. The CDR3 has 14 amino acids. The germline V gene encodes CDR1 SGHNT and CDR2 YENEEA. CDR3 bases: TGTGCCAGCAGCTCCTCAGGGAACAACTATGGCTACACCTTC. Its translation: CASSSSGNNYGYTF.

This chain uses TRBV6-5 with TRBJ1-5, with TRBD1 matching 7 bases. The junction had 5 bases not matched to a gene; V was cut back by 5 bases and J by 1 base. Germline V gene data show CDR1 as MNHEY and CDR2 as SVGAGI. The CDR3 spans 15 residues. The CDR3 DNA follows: TGTGCCAGCAGTAGGACAGGCGGGAGCAATCAGCCCCAGCATTTT. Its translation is CASSRTGGSNQPQHF.

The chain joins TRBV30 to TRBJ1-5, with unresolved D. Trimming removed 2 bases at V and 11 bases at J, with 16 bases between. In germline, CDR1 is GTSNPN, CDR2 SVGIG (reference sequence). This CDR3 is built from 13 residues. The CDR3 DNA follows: TGTGCCTGGAGTCCGCCCGACTTCTTGTCCCAGCATTTT. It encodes CAWSPPDFLSQHF. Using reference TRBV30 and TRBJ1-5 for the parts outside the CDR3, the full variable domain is SQTIHQWPATLVQPVGSPLSLECTVEGTSNPNLYWYRQAAGRGLQLLFYSVGIGQISSEVPQNLSASRPQDRQFILSSKKLLLSDSGFYLCAWSPPDFLSQHFGDGTRLSIL.

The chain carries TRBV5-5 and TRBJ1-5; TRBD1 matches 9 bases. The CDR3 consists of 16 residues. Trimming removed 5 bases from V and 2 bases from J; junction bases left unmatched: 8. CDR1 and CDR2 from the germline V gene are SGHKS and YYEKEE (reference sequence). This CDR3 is CASRLGTGKGNQPQHF. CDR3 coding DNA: TGTGCCAGCAGGCTCGGGACAGGGAAAGGCAATCAGCCCCAGCATTTT.